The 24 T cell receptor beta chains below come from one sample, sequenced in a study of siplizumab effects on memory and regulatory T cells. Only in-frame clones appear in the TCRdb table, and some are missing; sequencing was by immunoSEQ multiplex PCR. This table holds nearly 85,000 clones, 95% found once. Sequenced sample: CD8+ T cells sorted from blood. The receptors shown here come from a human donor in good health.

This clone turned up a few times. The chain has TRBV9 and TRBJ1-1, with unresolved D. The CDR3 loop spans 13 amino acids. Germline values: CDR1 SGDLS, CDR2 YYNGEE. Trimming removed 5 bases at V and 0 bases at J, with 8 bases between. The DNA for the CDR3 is TGTGCCAGCAGTACCGGACTGAACACTGAAGCTTTCTTT. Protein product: CASSTGLNTEAFF.

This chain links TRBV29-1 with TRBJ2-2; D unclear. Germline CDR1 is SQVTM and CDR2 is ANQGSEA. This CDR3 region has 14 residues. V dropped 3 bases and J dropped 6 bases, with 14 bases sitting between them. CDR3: CSVDSGPGSGELFF. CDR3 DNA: TGCAGCGTTGATTCTGGGCCGGGCTCCGGGGAGCTGTTTTTT.

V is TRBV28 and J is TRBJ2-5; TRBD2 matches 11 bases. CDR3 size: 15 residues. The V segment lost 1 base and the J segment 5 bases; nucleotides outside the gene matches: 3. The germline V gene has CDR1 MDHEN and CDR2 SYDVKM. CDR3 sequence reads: CASSLSSGRRETQYF. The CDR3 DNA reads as TGTGCCAGCAGTTTATCTAGCGGGAGGAGGGAGACCCAGTACTTC.

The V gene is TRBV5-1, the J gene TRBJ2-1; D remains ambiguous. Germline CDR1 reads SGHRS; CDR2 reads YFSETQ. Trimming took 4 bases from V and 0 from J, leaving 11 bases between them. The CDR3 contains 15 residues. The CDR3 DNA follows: TGCGCCAGCAGCACTACTCCGAGCTCCTACAATGAGCAGTTCTTC. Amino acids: CASSTTPSSYNEQFF.

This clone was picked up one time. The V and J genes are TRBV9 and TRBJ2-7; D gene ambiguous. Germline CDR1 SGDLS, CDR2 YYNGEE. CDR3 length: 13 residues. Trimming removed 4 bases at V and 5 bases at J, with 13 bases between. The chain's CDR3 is CASSPRHVDEQYF. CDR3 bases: TGTGCCAGCAGCCCTCGACATGTGGACGAGCAGTACTTC.

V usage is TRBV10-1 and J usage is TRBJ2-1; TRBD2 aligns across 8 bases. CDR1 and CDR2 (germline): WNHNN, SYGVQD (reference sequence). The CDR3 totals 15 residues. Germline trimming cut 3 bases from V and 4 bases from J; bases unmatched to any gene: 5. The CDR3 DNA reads TGCGCCAGCAGTGAACTAGCGGAAGCGTACAATGAGCAGTTCTTC. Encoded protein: CASSELAEAYNEQFF.

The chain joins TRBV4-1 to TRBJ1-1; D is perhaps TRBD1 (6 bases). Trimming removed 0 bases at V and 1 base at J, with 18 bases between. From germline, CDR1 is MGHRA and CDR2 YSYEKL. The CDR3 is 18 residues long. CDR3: CASSQDLGYDRWNTEAFF. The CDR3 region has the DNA TGCGCCAGCAGCCAAGATCTGGGATATGACAGGTGGAACACTGAAGCTTTCTTT.

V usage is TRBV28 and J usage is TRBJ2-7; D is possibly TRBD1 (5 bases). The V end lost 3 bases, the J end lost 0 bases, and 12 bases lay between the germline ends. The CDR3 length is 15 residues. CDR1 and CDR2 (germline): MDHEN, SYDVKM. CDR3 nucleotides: TGTGCCAGCAGTTTTAGGGGTTCGCCCTCCTACGAGCAGTACTTC. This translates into CASSFRGSPSYEQYF.

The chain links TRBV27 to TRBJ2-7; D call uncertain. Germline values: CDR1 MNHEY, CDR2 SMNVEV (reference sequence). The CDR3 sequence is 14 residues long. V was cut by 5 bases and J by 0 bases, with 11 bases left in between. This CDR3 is CASSAIRSSYEQYF. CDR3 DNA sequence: TGTGCCAGCAGTGCCATCAGGAGCTCCTACGAGCAGTACTTC.

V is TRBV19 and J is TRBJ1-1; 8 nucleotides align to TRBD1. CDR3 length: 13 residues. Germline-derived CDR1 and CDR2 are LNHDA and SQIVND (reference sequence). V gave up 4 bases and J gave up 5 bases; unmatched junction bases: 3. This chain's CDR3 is CASSTGGETEAFF. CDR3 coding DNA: TGTGCCAGTAGTACAGGGGGCGAAACTGAAGCTTTCTTT.

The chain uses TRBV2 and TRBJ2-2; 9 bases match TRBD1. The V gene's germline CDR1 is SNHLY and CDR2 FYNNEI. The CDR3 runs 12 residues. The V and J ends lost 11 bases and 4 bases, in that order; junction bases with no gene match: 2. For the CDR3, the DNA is TGTGCCGCACAGGGGGCCACCGGGGAGCTGTTTTTT. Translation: CAAQGATGELFF.

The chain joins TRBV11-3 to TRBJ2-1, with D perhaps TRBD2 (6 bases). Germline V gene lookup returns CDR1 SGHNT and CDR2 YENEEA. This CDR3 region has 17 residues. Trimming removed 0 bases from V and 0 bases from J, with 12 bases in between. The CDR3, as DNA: TGTGCCAGCAGCTTAGATCTTGGGGGGAGCTCCTACAATGAGCAGTTCTTC. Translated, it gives CASSLDLGGSSYNEQFF.

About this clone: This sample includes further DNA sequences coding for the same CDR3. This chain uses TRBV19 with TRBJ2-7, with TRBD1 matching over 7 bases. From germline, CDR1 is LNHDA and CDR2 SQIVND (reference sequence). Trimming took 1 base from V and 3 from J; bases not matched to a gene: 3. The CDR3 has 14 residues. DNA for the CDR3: TGTGCCAGTAGTATAGGGCAGGGGGACTACGAGCAGTACTTC. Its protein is CASSIGQGDYEQYF.

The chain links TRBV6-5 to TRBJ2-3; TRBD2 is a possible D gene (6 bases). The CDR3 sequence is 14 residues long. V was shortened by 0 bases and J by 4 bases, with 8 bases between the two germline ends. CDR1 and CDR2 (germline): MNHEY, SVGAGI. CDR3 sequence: CASSYSEGPDTQYF. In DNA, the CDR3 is TGTGCCAGCAGTTACTCGGAGGGACCAGATACGCAGTATTTT.

The DNA of the CDR3 is TGTGCCAGCAGCGCAGGGATCGGCTACGAGCAGTACTTC. Its translation: CASSAGIGYEQYF. V is TRBV9 and J is TRBJ2-5; D possibly corresponds to TRBD1 (5 bases). The J call could be wrong; TRBJ2-7 is a better fit for the DNA end. CDR3 length: 13 residues. CDR1 and CDR2 from the germline V gene are SGDLS and YYNGEE.

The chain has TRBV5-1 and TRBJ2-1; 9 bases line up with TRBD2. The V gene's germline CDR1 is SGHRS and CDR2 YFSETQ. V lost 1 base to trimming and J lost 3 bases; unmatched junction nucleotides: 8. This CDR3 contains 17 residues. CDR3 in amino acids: CASSLNSAGGVYNEQFF. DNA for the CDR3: TGCGCCAGCAGCTTGAACTCGGCGGGAGGGGTCTACAATGAGCAGTTCTTC.

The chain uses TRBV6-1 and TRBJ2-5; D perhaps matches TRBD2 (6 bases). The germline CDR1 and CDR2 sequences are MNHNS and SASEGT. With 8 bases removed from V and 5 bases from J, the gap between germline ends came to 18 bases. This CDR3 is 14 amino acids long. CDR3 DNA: TGTGCCAGCGCCCTTGACGGGAGACGGGAGACCCAGTACTTC. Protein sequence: CASALDGRRETQYF.

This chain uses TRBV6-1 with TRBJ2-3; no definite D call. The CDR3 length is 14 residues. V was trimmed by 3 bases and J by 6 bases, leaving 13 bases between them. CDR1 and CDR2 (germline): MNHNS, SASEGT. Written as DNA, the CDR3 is TGTGCCAGCAGTGACCAACAGACTTGGGATACGCAGTATTTT. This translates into CASSDQQTWDTQYF.

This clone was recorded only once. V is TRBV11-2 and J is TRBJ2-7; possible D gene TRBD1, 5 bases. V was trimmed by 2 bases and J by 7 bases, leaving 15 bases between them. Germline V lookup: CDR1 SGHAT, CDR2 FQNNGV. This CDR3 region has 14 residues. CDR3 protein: CASSLYGADVEQYF. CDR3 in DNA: TGTGCCAGCAGCTTATATGGGGCGGATGTTGAGCAGTACTTC. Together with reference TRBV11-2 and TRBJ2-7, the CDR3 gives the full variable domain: EAGVAQSPRYKIIEKRQSVAFWCNPISGHATLYWYQQILGQGPKLLIQFQNNGVVDDSQLPKDRFSAERLKGVDSTLKIQPAKLEDSAVYLCASSLYGADVEQYFGPGTRLTVT.

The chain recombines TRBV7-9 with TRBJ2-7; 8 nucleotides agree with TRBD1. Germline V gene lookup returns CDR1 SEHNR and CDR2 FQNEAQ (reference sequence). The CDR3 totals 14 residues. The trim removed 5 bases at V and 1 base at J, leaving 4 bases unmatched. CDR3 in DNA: TGTGCCAGCAGCCCCGGGACAGGATCCTACGAGCAGTACTTC. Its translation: CASSPGTGSYEQYF.

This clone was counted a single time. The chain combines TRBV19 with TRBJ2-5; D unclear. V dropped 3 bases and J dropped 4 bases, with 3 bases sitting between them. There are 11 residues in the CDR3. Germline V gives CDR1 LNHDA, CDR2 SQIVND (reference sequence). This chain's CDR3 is CASSIRETQYF. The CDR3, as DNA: TGTGCCAGTAGTATCCGAGAGACCCAGTACTTC.

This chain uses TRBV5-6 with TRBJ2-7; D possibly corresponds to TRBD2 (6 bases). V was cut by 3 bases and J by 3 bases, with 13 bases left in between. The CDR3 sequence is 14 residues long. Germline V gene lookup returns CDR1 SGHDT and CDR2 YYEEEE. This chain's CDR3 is CASSWERRGYEQYF. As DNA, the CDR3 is TGTGCCAGCAGCTGGGAGCGGAGGGGCTACGAGCAGTACTTC. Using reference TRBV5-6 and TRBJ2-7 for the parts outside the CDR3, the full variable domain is DAGVTQSPTHLIKTRGQQVTLRCSPKSGHDTVSWYQQALGQGPQFIFQYYEEEERQRGNFPDRFSGHQFPNYSSELNVNALLLGDSALYLCASSWERRGYEQYFGPGTRLTVT.

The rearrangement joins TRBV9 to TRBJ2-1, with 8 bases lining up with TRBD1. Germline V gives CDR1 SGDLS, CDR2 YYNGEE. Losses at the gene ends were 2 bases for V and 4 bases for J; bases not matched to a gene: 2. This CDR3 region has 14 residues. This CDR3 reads CASSVGQGYNEQFF. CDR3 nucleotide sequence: TGTGCCAGCAGCGTCGGACAGGGTTACAATGAGCAGTTCTTC. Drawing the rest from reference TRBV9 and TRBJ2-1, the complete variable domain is DSGVTQTPKHLITATGQRVTLRCSPRSGDLSVYWYQQSLDQGLQFLIQYYNGEERAKGNILERFSAQQFPDLHSELNLSSLELGDSALYFCASSVGQGYNEQFFGPGTRLTVL.

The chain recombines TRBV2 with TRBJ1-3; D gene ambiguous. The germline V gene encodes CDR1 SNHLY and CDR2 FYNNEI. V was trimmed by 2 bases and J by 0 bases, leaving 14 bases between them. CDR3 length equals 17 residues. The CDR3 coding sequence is TGTGCCAGCAGTGAAACGCCGAGACACTTCTCTGGAAACACCATATATTTT. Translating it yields CASSETPRHFSGNTIYF.